A single sample is the source of the 19 T cell receptor beta chains below, sequenced in a study of blood T cells in healthy people across ages. Together with a sample-barcoded 5' primer, a J-beta primer mix was included in a second PCR lasting about 6 to 12 cycles. TCRdb used MiXCR to reprocess the 5' RACE reads, holding one entry per CDR3 protein. This table has 1.5 million to 2 million distinct CDR3 sequences, just under 50% appearing once. The sequencing input was blood. These receptors were collected from a woman aged 40 to 50 in good health.

In DNA form, the CDR3 reads TGTGCCAGCTCCGCTAAAGGGACAACCACCACTGAAGCTTTCTTT. It codes for CASSAKGTTTTEAFF. The chain links TRBV18 to TRBJ1-1, with D maybe TRBD1 (6 bases). The CDR3 sequence is 15 residues long. Looked up from germline, CDR1 is KGHSH and CDR2 is LQKENI. Trimming took 6 bases from V and 4 from J, leaving 18 bases between them.

The sample holds a few counts of this clonotype. This chain connects TRBV7-2 to TRBJ2-4, with unresolved D. The CDR3 runs 16 residues. From germline, CDR1 is SGHTA and CDR2 FQGNSA. Trimming took off 4 bases at V and 3 bases at J, with 16 bases between the two ends. CDR3: CASSSAPLGVKNIQYF. CDR3 nucleotide sequence: TGTGCCAGCAGCTCAGCTCCCCTAGGAGTCAAAAACATTCAGTACTTC.

The V gene is TRBV4-1, the J gene TRBJ2-5; possible D gene TRBD1, 6 bases. Per germline, CDR1 MGHRA and CDR2 YSYEKL. The V gene lost 2 bases and the J gene lost 5 bases, with 12 bases spanning the gap. CDR3 length: 14 residues. CDR3 amino acids: CASSQNTGKETQYF. CDR3 sequence (DNA): TGCGCCAGCAGCCAAAACACAGGGAAGGAGACCCAGTACTTC.

The chain combines TRBV9 with TRBJ1-1; D is unclear. The germline V and J ends were trimmed by 0 bases and 4 bases, with 10 bases remaining between them. CDR1 SGDLS and CDR2 YYNGEE come from the germline V gene. The CDR3 is 14 amino acids. The CDR3 spells CASSVDWDSTEAFF. The CDR3 DNA follows: TGTGCCAGCAGCGTAGATTGGGATAGCACTGAAGCTTTCTTT.

A note on this clonotype: A much larger clone differs from this one at a single base, so this may be a read error. V is TRBV7-9 and J is TRBJ2-7; tentatively, D is TRBD1 (6 bases). CDR3 length: 12 residues. Trimming removed 5 bases from V and 5 bases from J, with 10 bases in between. Germline V CDR1 and CDR2: SEHNR, FQNEAQ (reference sequence). CDR3 nucleotides: TGTGCCAGCAGCCGACAGGAAAACGAGCAGTACTTC. This sequence encodes CASSRQENEQYF. Looking up the rest from reference TRBV7-9 and TRBJ2-7 gives the full variable domain: DTGVSQNPRHKITKRGQNVTFRCDPISEHNRLYWYRQTLGQGPEFLTYFQNEAQLEKSRLLSDRFSAERPKGSFSTLEIQRTEQGDSAMYLCASSRQENEQYFGPGTRLTVT.

This clonotype has just a few counts. J is TRBJ2-5 and V is TRBV7-2; D possibly matches TRBD1 or TRBD2 (5 bases each). Trimming cost V 5 bases and J 5 bases, with 21 bases left between them. The germline CDR1 and CDR2 sequences are SGHTA and FQGNSA. This CDR3 is 16 amino acids long. The CDR3 loop reads CASSKIRGGIGETQYF. The CDR3 DNA follows: TGTGCCAGCAGCAAAATTCGGGGCGGAATCGGGGAGACCCAGTACTTC.

J is TRBJ2-1 and V is TRBV12-3 or TRBV12-4; 11 bases fit TRBD2. Trimming removed 7 bases from V and 4 bases from J; junction bases left unmatched: 6. There are 15 residues in the CDR3. The CDR3 nucleotides read TGTGCCAGCACCTCACTAGCGGGGGTGTACAATGAGCAGTTCTTC. Its translation: CASTSLAGVYNEQFF.

This clonotype was picked up many times. This sequence joins TRBV6-5 and TRBJ2-1; 12 nucleotides line up with TRBD2. The CDR3 totals 15 residues. Germline V gives CDR1 MNHEY, CDR2 SVGAGI. Trimming cost V 6 bases and J 2 bases; bases outside gene matches: 2. CDR3 sequence: CASSRTSGAYNEQFF. The DNA of the CDR3 is TGTGCCAGCAGCCGGACTAGCGGGGCCTACAATGAGCAGTTCTTC.

This clonotype was recorded a few times. One end of the junction does not line up with germline, which may come from a read error. The chain couples TRBV14 to TRBJ2-1, with 10 bases identical to TRBD2. Germline V gene lookup returns CDR1 SGHDN and CDR2 FVKESK. CDR3 size: 15 residues. CDR3 nucleotides: TGTGCCAGCGGGAAGCGGGGGGGATCCTACAATGAACAGTTCTTC. Residues: CASGKRGGSYNEQFF.

This clonotype has a single count. One end of the junction varies from germline; a read error may be responsible. The V and J genes are TRBV12-3 or TRBV12-4 and TRBJ2-3; D is ambiguous. This CDR3 spans 12 amino acids. The DNA for the CDR3 is TGTGTCAGCAGTTTAGGCCCAGATACGCAGTATTTT. This codes for CVSSLGPDTQYF.

This clonotype was detected only a few times. The rearrangement links TRBV15 to TRBJ1-5; D gene unclear. V gave up 0 bases and J gave up 0 bases, with 9 bases separating them. Germline V lookup: CDR1 LNHNV, CDR2 YYDKDF (reference sequence). The CDR3 is made up of 16 amino acids. In DNA form, the CDR3 reads TGTGCCACCAGCAGAGAACCCGCTTTTAGCAATCAGCCCCAGCATTTT. Its translation: CATSREPAFSNQPQHF.

This chain links TRBV28 with TRBJ2-7; no clear D. This CDR3 is 14 amino acids long. Trimming cost V 6 bases and J 0 bases, with 12 bases left between them. Germline CDR1 MDHEN, CDR2 SYDVKM. The CDR3 DNA reads as TGTGCCAGCAGGGAAGTGTACGGCTCCTACGAGCAGTACTTC. It yields the protein CASREVYGSYEQYF. Filled out from reference TRBV28 and TRBJ2-7, the complete variable domain reads DVKVTQSSRYLVKRTGEKVFLECVQDMDHENMFWYRQDPGLGLRLIYFSYDVKMKEKGDIPEGYSVSREKKERFSLILESASTNQTSMYLCASREVYGSYEQYFGPGTRLTVT.

This clonotype was detected only a few times. The chain combines TRBV7-2 with TRBJ2-1; TRBD2 matches at 8 bases. V gave up 3 bases and J gave up 9 bases; unmatched junction bases: 7. CDR3 size: 14 residues. The germline gives CDR1 SGHTA, CDR2 FQGNSA. The CDR3 DNA is TGTGCCAGCAGCTTCTACGGGGGGGGGAGTGAGCAGTTCTTC. Its translation is CASSFYGGGSEQFF. Together with reference TRBV7-2 and TRBJ2-1, the CDR3 gives the full variable domain: GAGVSQSPSNKVTEKGKDVELRCDPISGHTALYWYRQSLGQGLEFLIYFQGNSAPDKSGLPSDRFSAERTGGSVSTLTIQRTQQEDSAVYLCASSFYGGGSEQFFGPGTRLTVL.

This rearrangement joins TRBV7-2 to TRBJ2-1; D gene unclear. This CDR3 spans 16 amino acids. V was shortened by 0 bases and J by 7 bases, with 16 bases between the two germline ends. Germline lookup yields CDR1 SGHTA and CDR2 FQGNSA. The CDR3 DNA follows: TGTGCCAGCAGCTTAGCTGCCGGTAATCTAAGGAATGAGCAGTTCTTC. This gives the protein CASSLAAGNLRNEQFF.

The CDR3 coding sequence is TGTGCCAGCAGCTTTCCGGGGTTCAGTGGCTACACCTTC. This encodes CASSFPGFSGYTF. This sequence joins TRBV5-6 and TRBJ1-2; no reliable D call. Germline V gives CDR1 SGHDT, CDR2 YYEEEE. The CDR3 contains 13 residues. The V gene lost 2 bases and the J gene lost 7 bases, with 12 bases spanning the gap.

The genes are TRBV4-2 and TRBJ1-5; 9 bases align to TRBD1. Germline V lookup: CDR1 LGHNA, CDR2 YNFKEQ. V shed 4 bases and J 3 bases; nucleotides not matched to a gene: 25. The CDR3 spans 22 residues. This CDR3 reads CASSPCSLNEDRGPCYNQPQHF. The CDR3, as DNA: TGTGCCAGCAGCCCATGCTCTTTAAATGAGGACAGGGGACCTTGTTACAATCAGCCCCAGCATTTT.

CDR3 region: CATSDGAGSNQPQHF. The CDR3 nucleotides read TGTGCCACCAGTGATGGGGCTGGTAGCAATCAGCCCCAGCATTTT. This chain joins TRBV24-1 and TRBJ1-5; possibly TRBD1 for D (5 bases). Trimming removed 3 bases from V and 0 bases from J, with 8 bases in between. The CDR3 loop spans 15 amino acids. The germline V gene has CDR1 KGHDR and CDR2 SFDVKD.

The chain recombines TRBV6-4 with TRBJ2-1; the D gene is possibly TRBD1 (7 bases). The DNA end favors TRBJ2-7, so the J call may be wrong. CDR3 length: 14 residues. Germline-derived CDR1 and CDR2 are MRHNA and SNTAGT. CDR3 in amino acids: CASSDQGGGNEQYF. The CDR3 DNA reads TGTGCCAGCAGTGATCAGGGGGGTGGCAATGAGCAGTACTTC.

In its sample, this clonotype was seen a few times. V gene TRBV7-2 combines with J gene TRBJ2-1; weak D call: TRBD2 (5 bases). The V end was cut by 1 base, the J end by 5 bases, with 15 bases between. Germline loops: CDR1 SGHTA, CDR2 FQGNSA. The CDR3 consists of 16 residues. The chain's CDR3 is CASSLVPAGINNEQFF. CDR3 sequence (DNA): TGTGCCAGCAGCTTAGTTCCGGCGGGCATCAACAATGAGCAGTTCTTC. The full variable domain, with the rest looked up from reference TRBV7-2 and TRBJ2-1, is GAGVSQSPSNKVTEKGKDVELRCDPISGHTALYWYRQSLGQGLEFLIYFQGNSAPDKSGLPSDRFSAERTGGSVSTLTIQRTQQEDSAVYLCASSLVPAGINNEQFFGPGTRLTVL.